Detailed here is one TCR beta chain. Original analysis: Researchers report that nucleated cell counts were estimated from reference gene primer amplification. The repertoire was sequenced with immunoSEQ multiplex PCR; TCRdb's copy has only in-frame clones and lacks some. That table supplies the V and J calls and clone size; D and trimming were determined from the DNA. The table includes about 260,000 clones, around 90% detected once. Study members were between about 18 and 100 years old and lived in 20 to 30 US regions. The data were taken from a study of blood T cell repertoires in COVID-19. As for the study in general: Donors in the United States, Italy and Spain gave samples during acute or convalescent COVID-19.

The CDR3 extends over 18 amino acids. V shed 4 bases, J shed 3 bases, and the junction held 7 bases outside the gene matches. The germline gives CDR1 SGHRS, CDR2 YFSETQ. The rearrangement uses TRBV5-1 and TRBJ2-2; 15 positions agree with TRBD2. Sample: PBMCs or T cells enriched from blood (not recorded which). The TCR comes from a man aged 45 to 65 who had been exposed to COVID-19. The CDR3 is CASSPRGTSGRHTGELFF. In nucleotides, the CDR3 is TGCGCCAGCAGCCCCCGGGGGACTAGCGGGAGGCACACCGGGGAGCTGTTTTTT.